This T cell receptor (beta chain) was retrieved from a study of blood T cell repertoires in COVID-19. Overall study context: COVID-19 samples, acute and convalescent, were from the United States, Italy and Spain. Sample material is recorded as cDNA or gDNA derived from T cells, B-cell-depleted T cells, or PBMCs.

Some clones are missing from TCRdb's copy, which holds only in-frame ones; the method was immunoSEQ multiplex PCR. The sample lists about 44,000 clones, under 90% seen once, with roughly 4.3% in the top ten. V shed 1 base, J shed 5 bases, and the junction held 3 bases outside the gene matches. The CDR3 spans 15 residues. The V gene's germline CDR1 is LNHNV and CDR2 YYDKDF (reference sequence). V usage is TRBV15 and J usage is TRBJ2-1; TRBD2 matches at 9 bases. The specimen sequenced was peripheral blood. The clonotype originates from a woman in her 70s with acute or convalescent COVID-19. The CDR3 region has the DNA TGTGCCACCAGCAGAGGGGTAGCGGGGGACAATGAGCAGTTCTTC. This sequence encodes CATSRGVAGDNEQFF.